The 24 T cell receptor beta chains listed next were all sequenced from one sample in a study of OX40 agonist ivuxolimab in advanced cancers. Here immunoSEQ multiplex PCR was the method, and the copy in TCRdb shows in-frame clones only, minus some. The table records tens of thousands of clones, about 88% of them present only once. This sample comprised CD4+ or CD8+ T cells sorted from blood, obtained in a trial of the OX40 agonist ivuxolimab. The receptors were sampled from an adult with an advanced solid tumor such as melanoma, head and neck, liver or kidney cancer.

This chain uses TRBV5-4 with TRBJ2-5; D is possibly TRBD2 (7 bases). The CDR3 consists of 13 residues. From germline, CDR1 is SGHNT and CDR2 YYREEE (reference sequence). V lost 7 bases and J lost 4, with 14 bases in between. The CDR3 reads CASVERGGETQYF. The CDR3 DNA sequence: TGTGCCAGCGTCGAGAGGGGGGGAGAGACCCAGTACTTC.

The chain uses TRBV27 and TRBJ1-5; possible D gene TRBD1, 6 bases. The germline V gene encodes CDR1 MNHEY and CDR2 SMNVEV (reference sequence). The CDR3 consists of 14 residues. The germline V and J ends were trimmed by 8 bases and 3 bases, with 14 bases remaining between them. The CDR3 DNA follows: TGTGCCAGCTCAATACAGGGAAACAATCAGCCCCAGCATTTT. It codes for CASSIQGNNQPQHF.

This rearrangement joins TRBV30 to TRBJ1-1; D remains ambiguous. Germline CDR1 is GTSNPN and CDR2 is SVGIG (reference sequence). The CDR3 is 14 residues long. Trimming shortened V by 0 bases and J by 0 bases, and 8 bases separated the two germline ends. The CDR3 loop reads CAWSVLRVNTEAFF. The CDR3, as DNA: TGTGCCTGGAGTGTCCTCCGGGTGAACACTGAAGCTTTCTTT.

The rearrangement joins TRBV7-8 to TRBJ1-4; tentatively, D is TRBD1 (5 bases). The CDR3 runs to 16 residues. Trimming removed 6 bases from V and 8 bases from J, with 22 bases in between. Germline values: CDR1 SGHVS, CDR2 FQNEAQ. In nucleotides, the CDR3 is TGTGCCAGCAGATCAAAACCCGAGGGACGGGGCGAAAAACTGTTTTTT. Translation gives CASRSKPEGRGEKLFF.

CDR3 in DNA: TGTGCCAGCAGAAGGGACGGGCTAGCCAAAAACATTCAGTACTTC. Encoded protein: CASRRDGLAKNIQYF. V usage is TRBV6-5 and J usage is TRBJ2-4; the D call may be TRBD1 or TRBD2 (5 bases each). There are 15 residues in the CDR3. CDR1 is MNHEY, CDR2 SVGAGI, per germline. Trimming removed 6 bases from V and 0 bases from J, with 12 bases in between.

This chain links TRBV10-3 with TRBJ1-1; D ambiguous. Germline V gives CDR1 ENHRY, CDR2 SYGVKD. The CDR3 totals 11 residues. Trimming stripped 11 bases from V and 5 bases from J, with 12 bases between. DNA for the CDR3: TGTGCCTGGTTAAGCAGGACTGAAGCTTTCTTT. It translates to CAWLSRTEAFF.

The chain carries TRBV4-1 and TRBJ2-5; TRBD1 agrees at 7 bases. The germline CDR1 and CDR2 sequences are MGHRA and YSYEKL. The trim removed 1 base at V and 1 base at J, leaving 3 bases unmatched. The CDR3 covers 15 residues. The CDR3 region is CASSQVGTVQETQYF. CDR3 nucleotide sequence: TGCGCCAGCAGCCAAGTAGGGACAGTCCAAGAGACCCAGTACTTC.

The CDR3 sequence is CASSYSRYDGDTQYF. The CDR3, as DNA: TGTGCCAGCAGTTACTCAAGGTATGACGGAGATACGCAGTATTTT. The chain is built from TRBV6-5 and TRBJ2-3; D is unresolved. The CDR3 has 15 amino acids. The germline V and J ends were trimmed by 0 bases and 5 bases, with 12 bases remaining between them. Germline CDR1 is MNHEY and CDR2 is SVGAGI.

The chain uses TRBV13 and TRBJ1-2; TRBD1 matches at 8 bases. The V and J ends lost 4 bases and 4 bases, in that order; junction bases with no gene match: 8. From germline, CDR1 is PRHDT and CDR2 FYEKMQ (reference sequence). This CDR3 comprises 15 residues. The CDR3 loop reads CASSSTGEEVYGYTF. CDR3 in DNA: TGTGCCAGCAGCTCGACAGGGGAAGAAGTCTATGGCTACACCTTC.

The rearrangement links TRBV2 to TRBJ1-2; possibly TRBD1 for D (6 bases). V was shortened by 6 bases and J by 4 bases, with 12 bases between the two germline ends. The CDR3 length is 13 residues. CDR1 and CDR2 from the germline V gene are SNHLY and FYNNEI. The DNA for the CDR3 is TGTGCCAGCAGAGCGGACAGCCCCTATGGCTACACCTTC. Amino acid sequence: CASRADSPYGYTF.

The chain recombines TRBV10-3 with TRBJ2-5; 9 nucleotides line up with TRBD2. Trimming at V came to 0 bases and at J to 6 bases, leaving 17 bases not matched to a gene. CDR3 size: 19 residues. From germline, CDR1 is ENHRY and CDR2 SYGVKD. The CDR3 DNA reads TGTGCCATCAGTGAGTCGAACGCACGGGGACAGCGGGGGGCCCAGACCCAGTACTTC. Residues: CAISESNARGQRGAQTQYF.

The gene calls are TRBV12-5 and TRBJ2-2, with D possibly being TRBD1 (6 bases). Germline CDR1 reads LGHNT; CDR2 reads FRNRAP. V lost 7 bases and J 4 bases, leaving 13 bases between the germline ends. This CDR3 has 14 amino acids. CDR3 nucleotides: TGTGCTAGTGCCCAGGGGTACGGCACCGGGGAGCTGTTTTTT. This translates into CASAQGYGTGELFF.

This clone was seen once. This rearrangement joins TRBV6-5 to TRBJ2-4; 7 nucleotides agree with TRBD1. V gave up 4 bases and J gave up 12 bases; unmatched junction bases: 9. This CDR3 region has 13 residues. Germline V CDR1 and CDR2: MNHEY, SVGAGI. The CDR3 loop is CASSFNRGSDQYF. The CDR3 DNA sequence: TGTGCCAGCAGTTTTAACAGGGGAAGCGATCAGTACTTC.

This sequence joins TRBV6-5 and TRBJ2-5, with D perhaps given as TRBD1 or TRBD2 (6 bases each). The CDR3 has 16 residues. The V gene's germline CDR1 is MNHEY and CDR2 SVGAGI. Trimming shortened V by 0 bases and J by 12 bases, and 23 bases separated the two germline ends. CDR3 amino acids: CASSYSKGGETRKEYF. CDR3 in DNA: TGTGCCAGCAGTTACTCGAAGGGGGGAGAAACTAGAAAAGAGTACTTC.

The CDR3 spells CASSLEAGGPHEQFF. CDR3 DNA: TGTGCCAGCAGCTTAGAGGCGGGGGGGCCCCATGAGCAGTTCTTC. This chain links TRBV11-3 with TRBJ2-1, with TRBD2 matching over 9 bases. The CDR3 is made up of 15 amino acids. Unmatched junction bases numbered 5, after V lost 0 bases and J lost 8 bases. Germline V lookup: CDR1 SGHNT, CDR2 YENEEA.

The CDR3 region has the DNA TGTGCCAGCAGCTTAGCCCTTGGGAGGGGACAGAATCAGCCCCAGCATTTT. Protein sequence: CASSLALGRGQNQPQHF. V is TRBV7-2 and J is TRBJ1-5, with 7 bases aligning to TRBD1. Trimming cost V 0 bases and J 4 bases; bases outside gene matches: 9. CDR3 length: 17 amino acids. Germline V gene data show CDR1 as SGHTA and CDR2 as FQGNSA.

This chain joins TRBV25-1 and TRBJ2-2; D is undetermined. Germline assignment: CDR1 MGHDK and CDR2 SYGVNS. The CDR3 length is 14 residues. Trimming left V 0 bases short and J 5 bases short, with 7 bases between. This CDR3 is CASSEYGETGELFF. CDR3 nucleotides: TGTGCCAGCAGTGAATATGGGGAAACCGGGGAGCTGTTTTTT. The whole variable domain, remainder taken from reference TRBV25-1 and TRBJ2-2, is EADIYQTPRYLVIGTGKKITLECSQTMGHDKMYWYQQDPGMELHLIHYSYGVNSTEKGDLSSESTVSRIRTEHFPLTLESARPSHTSQYLCASSEYGETGELFFGEGSRLTVL.

The chain employs TRBV6-7 and TRBJ2-7; D gene uncertain. TRBV6-7 is given ORF status, its function remaining uncertain. V shed 4 bases and J shed 3 bases, with 13 bases lying between them. The CDR3 runs 14 residues. The CDR3 sequence is CASSFPRNRYEQYF. CDR3 nucleotides: TGTGCCAGCAGTTTCCCCCGGAACCGCTACGAGCAGTACTTC.

This clone was recorded only once. The rearrangement links TRBV29-1 to TRBJ1-1, with D perhaps TRBD1 (6 bases). The CDR3 contains 12 residues. Between the trimmed V and J ends, which lost 6 bases and 1 base, there was a span of 9 bases. Germline-derived CDR1 and CDR2 are SQVTM and ANQGSEA. The CDR3 bases are TGCAGCGTGAAGACAGGGAACACTGAAGCTTTCTTT. Amino acids: CSVKTGNTEAFF.

The chain employs TRBV10-2 and TRBJ1-5; D may be TRBD1 (5 bases). The CDR3 is made up of 13 amino acids. CDR1 and CDR2 from the germline V gene are WSHSY and SAAADI. Deletions cut 10 bases from V and 1 base from J, with 11 bases between. The CDR3 loop is CATRDVSNQPQHF. The CDR3 DNA reads TGCGCCACCCGGGACGTAAGCAATCAGCCCCAGCATTTT.

This chain connects TRBV7-2 to TRBJ2-1; D is possibly TRBD2 (6 bases). The germline gives CDR1 SGHTA, CDR2 FQGNSA. The CDR3 contains 15 residues. V dropped 0 bases and J dropped 3 bases, with 9 bases sitting between them. The CDR3 protein is CASSLAGGNYNEQFF. The CDR3 DNA reads as TGTGCCAGCAGCTTAGCGGGGGGAAACTACAATGAGCAGTTCTTC. Full variable domain (outside the CDR3, taken from reference TRBV7-2 and TRBJ2-1): GAGVSQSPSNKVTEKGKDVELRCDPISGHTALYWYRQSLGQGLEFLIYFQGNSAPDKSGLPSDRFSAERTGGSVSTLTIQRTQQEDSAVYLCASSLAGGNYNEQFFGPGTRLTVL.

The gene calls are TRBV18 and TRBJ2-5; a weak D match, TRBD2 (7 bases). From germline, CDR1 is KGHSH and CDR2 LQKENI. V gave up 2 bases and J gave up 3 bases, with 13 bases separating them. CDR3 length: 15 residues. In DNA, the CDR3 is TGTGCCAGCTCACCAGAGTGGGGGGGCGAAGAGACCCAGTACTTC. Translated, it gives CASSPEWGGEETQYF.

This rearrangement joins TRBV6-5 to TRBJ2-5, with D possibly being TRBD1 or TRBD2 (6 bases each). The ends were cut back, 6 bases at V and 4 bases at J, with 15 bases in the middle. Germline-derived CDR1 and CDR2 are MNHEY and SVGAGI. The CDR3 extends over 14 amino acids. The chain's CDR3 is CASSQKQGGETQYF. Written as DNA, the CDR3 is TGTGCCAGCAGCCAAAAACAGGGAGGAGAGACCCAGTACTTC.

V is TRBV19 and J is TRBJ2-3; 8 bases align to TRBD2. The CDR3 sequence is 15 residues long. V shed 4 bases, J shed 5 bases, and the junction held 8 bases outside the gene matches. Germline V lookup: CDR1 LNHDA, CDR2 SQIVND (reference sequence). The CDR3 nucleotides are TGTGCCAGTAGTAATCGGGGGGGTCGGGGAGATACGCAGTATTTT. Encoded protein: CASSNRGGRGDTQYF.